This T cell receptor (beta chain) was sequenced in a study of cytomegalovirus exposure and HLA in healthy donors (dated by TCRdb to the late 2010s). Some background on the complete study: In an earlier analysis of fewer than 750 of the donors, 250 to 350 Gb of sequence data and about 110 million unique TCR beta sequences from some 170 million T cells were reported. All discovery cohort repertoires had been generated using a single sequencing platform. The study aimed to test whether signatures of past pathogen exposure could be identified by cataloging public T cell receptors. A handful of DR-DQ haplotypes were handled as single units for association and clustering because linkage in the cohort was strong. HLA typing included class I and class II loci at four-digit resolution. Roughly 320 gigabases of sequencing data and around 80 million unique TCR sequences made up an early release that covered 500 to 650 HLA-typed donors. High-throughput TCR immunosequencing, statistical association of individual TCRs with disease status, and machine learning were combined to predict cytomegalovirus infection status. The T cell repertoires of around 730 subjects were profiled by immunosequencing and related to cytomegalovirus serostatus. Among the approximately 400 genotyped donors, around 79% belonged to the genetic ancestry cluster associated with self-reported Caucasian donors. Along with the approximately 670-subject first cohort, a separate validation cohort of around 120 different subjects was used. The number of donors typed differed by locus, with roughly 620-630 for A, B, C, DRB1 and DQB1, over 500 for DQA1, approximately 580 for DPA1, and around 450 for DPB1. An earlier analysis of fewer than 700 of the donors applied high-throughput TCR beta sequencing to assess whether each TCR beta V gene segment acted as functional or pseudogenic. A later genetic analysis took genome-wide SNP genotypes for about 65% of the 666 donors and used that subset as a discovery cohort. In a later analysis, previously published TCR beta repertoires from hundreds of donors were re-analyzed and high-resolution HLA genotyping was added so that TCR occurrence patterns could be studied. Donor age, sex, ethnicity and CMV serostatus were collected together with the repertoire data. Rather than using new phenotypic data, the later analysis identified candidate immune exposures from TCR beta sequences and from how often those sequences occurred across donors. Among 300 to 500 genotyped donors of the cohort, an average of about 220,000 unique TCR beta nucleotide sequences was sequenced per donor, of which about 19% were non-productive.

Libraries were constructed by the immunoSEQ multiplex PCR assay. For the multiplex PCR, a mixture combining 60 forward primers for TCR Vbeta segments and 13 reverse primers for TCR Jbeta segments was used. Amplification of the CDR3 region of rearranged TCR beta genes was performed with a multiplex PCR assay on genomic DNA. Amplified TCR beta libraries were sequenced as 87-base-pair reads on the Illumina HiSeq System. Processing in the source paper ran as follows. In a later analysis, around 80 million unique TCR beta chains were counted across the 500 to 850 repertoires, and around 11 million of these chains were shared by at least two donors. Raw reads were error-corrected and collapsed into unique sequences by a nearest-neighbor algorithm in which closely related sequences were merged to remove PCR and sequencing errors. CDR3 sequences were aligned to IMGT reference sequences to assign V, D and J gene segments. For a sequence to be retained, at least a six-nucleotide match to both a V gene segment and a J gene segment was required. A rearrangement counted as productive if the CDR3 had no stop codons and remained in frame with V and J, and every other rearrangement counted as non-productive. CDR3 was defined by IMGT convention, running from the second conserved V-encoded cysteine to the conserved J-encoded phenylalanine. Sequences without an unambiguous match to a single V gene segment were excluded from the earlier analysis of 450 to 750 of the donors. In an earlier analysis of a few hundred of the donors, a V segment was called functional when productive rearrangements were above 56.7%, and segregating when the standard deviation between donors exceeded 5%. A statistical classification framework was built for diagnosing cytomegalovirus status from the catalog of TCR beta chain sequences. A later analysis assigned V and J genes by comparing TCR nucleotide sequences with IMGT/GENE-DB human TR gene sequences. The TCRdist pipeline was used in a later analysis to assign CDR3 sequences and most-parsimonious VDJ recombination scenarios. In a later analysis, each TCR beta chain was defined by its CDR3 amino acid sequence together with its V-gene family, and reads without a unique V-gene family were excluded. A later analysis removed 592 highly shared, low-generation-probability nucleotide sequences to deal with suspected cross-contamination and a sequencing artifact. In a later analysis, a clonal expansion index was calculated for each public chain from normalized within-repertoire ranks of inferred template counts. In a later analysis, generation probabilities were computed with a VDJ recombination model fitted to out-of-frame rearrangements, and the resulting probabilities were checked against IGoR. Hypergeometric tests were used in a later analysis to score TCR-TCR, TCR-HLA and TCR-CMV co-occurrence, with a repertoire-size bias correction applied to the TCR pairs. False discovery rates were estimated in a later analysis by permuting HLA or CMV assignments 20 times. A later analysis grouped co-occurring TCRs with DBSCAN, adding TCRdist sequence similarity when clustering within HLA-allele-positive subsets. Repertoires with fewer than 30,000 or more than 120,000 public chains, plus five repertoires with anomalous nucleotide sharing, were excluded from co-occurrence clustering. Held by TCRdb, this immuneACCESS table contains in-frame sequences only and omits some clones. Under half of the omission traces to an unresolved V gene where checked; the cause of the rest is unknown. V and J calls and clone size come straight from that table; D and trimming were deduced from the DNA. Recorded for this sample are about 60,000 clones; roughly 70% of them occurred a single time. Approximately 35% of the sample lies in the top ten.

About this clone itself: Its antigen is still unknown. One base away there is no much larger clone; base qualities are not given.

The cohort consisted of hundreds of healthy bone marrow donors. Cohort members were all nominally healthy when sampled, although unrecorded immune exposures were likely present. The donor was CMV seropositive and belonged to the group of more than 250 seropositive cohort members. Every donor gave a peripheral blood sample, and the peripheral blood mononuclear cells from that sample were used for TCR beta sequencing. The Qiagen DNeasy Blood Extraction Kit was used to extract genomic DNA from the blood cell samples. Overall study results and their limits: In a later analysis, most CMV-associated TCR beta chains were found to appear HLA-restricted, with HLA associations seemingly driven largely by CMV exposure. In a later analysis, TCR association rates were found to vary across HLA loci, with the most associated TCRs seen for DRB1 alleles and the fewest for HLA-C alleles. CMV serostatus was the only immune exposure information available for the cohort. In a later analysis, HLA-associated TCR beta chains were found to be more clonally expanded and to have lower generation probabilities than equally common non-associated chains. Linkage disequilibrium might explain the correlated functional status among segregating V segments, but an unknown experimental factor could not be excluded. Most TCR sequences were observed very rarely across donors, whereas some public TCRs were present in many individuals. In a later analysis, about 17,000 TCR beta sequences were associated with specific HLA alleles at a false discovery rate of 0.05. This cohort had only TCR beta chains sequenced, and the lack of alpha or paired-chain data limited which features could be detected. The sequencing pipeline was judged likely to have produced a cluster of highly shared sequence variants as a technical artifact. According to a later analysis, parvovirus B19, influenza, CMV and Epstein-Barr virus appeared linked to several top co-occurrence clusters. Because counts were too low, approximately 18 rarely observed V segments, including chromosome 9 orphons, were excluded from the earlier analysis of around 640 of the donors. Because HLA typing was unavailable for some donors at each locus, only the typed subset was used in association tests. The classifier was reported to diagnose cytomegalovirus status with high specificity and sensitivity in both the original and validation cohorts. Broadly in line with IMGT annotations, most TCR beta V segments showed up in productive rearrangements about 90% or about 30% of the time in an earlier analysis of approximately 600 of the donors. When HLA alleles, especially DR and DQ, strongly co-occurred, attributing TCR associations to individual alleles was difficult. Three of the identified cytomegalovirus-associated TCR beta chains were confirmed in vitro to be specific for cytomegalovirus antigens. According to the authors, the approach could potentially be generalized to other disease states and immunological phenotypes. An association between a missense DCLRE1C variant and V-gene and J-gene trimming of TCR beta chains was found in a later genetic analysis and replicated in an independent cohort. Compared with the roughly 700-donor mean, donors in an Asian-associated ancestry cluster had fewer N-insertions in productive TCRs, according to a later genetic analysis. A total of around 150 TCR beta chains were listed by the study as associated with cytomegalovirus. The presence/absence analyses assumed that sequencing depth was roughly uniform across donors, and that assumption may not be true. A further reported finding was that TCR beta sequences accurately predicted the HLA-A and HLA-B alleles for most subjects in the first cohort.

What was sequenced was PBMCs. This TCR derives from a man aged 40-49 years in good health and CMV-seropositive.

The CDR3 protein sequence reads: CASRPDSRGGLAFF. The DNA sequence follows: TGTGCCAGTAGGCCGGACAGCCGAGGTGGTTTAGCTTTCTTT. The chain is assembled from TRBV19 and TRBJ1-1, and possibly TRBD1, on 6 matching bases. Trimming at the junction amounts to 6 bases on V and 10 bases on J, and the germline ends lie 21 bases apart. CDR1 and CDR2, per the germline V gene (reference sequence), are LNHDA and SQIVND. The CDR3 measures 14 amino acids from cysteine to phenylalanine. Only CDR3 DNA is held: 42 bases, read in frame from base 1.